These T cell receptor beta chains were read from a single sample in a study of T-cell reconstitution after alpha-beta-depleted transplantation in children. TCRdb reprocessed the PCR reads with MiXCR, giving one entry per CDR3 protein. Among some 840,000 distinct CDR3 sequences, roughly 15% were seen once, and the ten largest hold 5%. The input for sequencing was PBMCs, mostly from graft donor cells, taken 360 days after TCRalphabeta/CD19-depleted stem cell transplant. These receptors were obtained from a male patient aged 5 to 17 who had a stem cell transplant for acute lymphoblastic leukemia, so the T cells may come from the graft donor. Each CDR3 is given with its conserved first and last residue. The order of the fields is D gene, V gene, clone size, J gene, CDR3 protein, CDR3 DNA. A D gene is named only where the DNA matches it firmly. The size entry is marked missing in some rows and otherwise reads once, few, many or a size class.

NA	TRBV3-1	NA	TRBJ2-5	CASSPGRGRGETQYF	TGTGCCAGCAGCCCTGGCCGGGGGCGCGGAGAGACCCAGTACTTC
TRBD1	TRBV4-1	NA	TRBJ1-1	CASRSPGQGVTEAFF	TGCGCCAGCAGGTCCCCGGGACAGGGGGTCACTGAAGCTTTCTTT
NA	TRBV9	many	TRBJ2-7	CASSGIGDEQYF	TGTGCCAGCAGCGGGATAGGGGACGAGCAGTACTTC
NA	TRBV5-1	few	TRBJ2-1	CASSLVGKLVYNEQFF	TGCGCCAGCAGCTTGGTAGGGAAATTGGTCTACAATGAGCAGTTCTTC
NA	TRBV20-1	few	TRBJ1-2	CSARDKGGGWGYTF	TGCAGTGCTAGAGATAAAGGCGGGGGCTGGGGCTACACCTTC
NA	TRBV29-1	NA	TRBJ2-2	CSVAESTGELFF	TGCAGCGTTGCAGAGAGCACCGGGGAGCTGTTTTTT
TRBD2	TRBV5-1	NA	TRBJ2-1	CASSSSGRSSYNEQFF	TGCGCCAGCAGCTCTAGCGGACGAAGCTCCTACAATGAGCAGTTCTTC
TRBD2	TRBV4-2	many	TRBJ2-3	CASSQDTLAGLTDTQYF	TGTGCCAGCAGCCAAGACACCCTAGCGGGACTCACAGATACGCAGTATTTT
TRBD1	TRBV3-1	NA	TRBJ2-1	CASSPRGRQNNEQFF	TGTGCCAGCAGTCCCAGGGGGCGCCAAAACAATGAGCAGTTCTTC
TRBD2	TRBV4-2	few	TRBJ2-1	CASSQDLGGLAFRFF	TGTGCCAGCAGCCAAGATTTAGGGGGACTAGCGTTTCGGTTCTTC
TRBD2	TRBV20-1	NA	TRBJ2-1	CSARGPLTSGRDNEQFF	TGCAGTGCTAGAGGTCCCCTGACTAGCGGGCGAGACAATGAGCAGTTCTTC
NA	TRBV4-1	NA	TRBJ2-7	CASSQATGGYEQYF	TGCGCCAGCAGCCAAGCTACCGGAGGCTACGAGCAGTACTTC
NA	TRBV10-2	NA	TRBJ2-2	CAILGGVIGELFF	TGCGCCATCCTAGGGGGGGTGATCGGGGAGCTGTTTTTT
TRBD1	TRBV29-1	many	TRBJ1-2	CSVRTGGSNYGYTF	TGCAGCGTCAGAACAGGGGGCAGTAACTATGGCTACACCTTC
TRBD2	TRBV12-3/TRBV12-4	NA	TRBJ2-5	CASSFGPGVASGVETQYF	TGTGCCAGCAGTTTTGGCCCTGGGGTAGCTAGCGGGGTAGAGACCCAGTACTTC
NA	TRBV7-9	NA	TRBJ1-2	CASSLGWANYGYTF	TGTGCCAGCAGCTTAGGCTGGGCTAACTATGGCTACACCTTC
NA	TRBV6-4	few	TRBJ2-7	CASLQPQSYEQYF	TGTGCCAGCCTCCAACCCCAATCCTACGAGCAGTACTTC
NA	TRBV12-3/TRBV12-4	few	TRBJ2-7	CASRVRRSYEQYF	TGTGCCAGCCGCGTTCGACGGTCCTACGAGCAGTACTTC
TRBD2	TRBV6-2/TRBV6-3	NA	TRBJ2-2	CASSYLAGGPNTGELFF	TGTGCCAGCAGTTACCTAGCGGGAGGGCCGAACACCGGGGAGCTGTTTTTT
TRBD2	TRBV27	NA	TRBJ2-1	CASKVTSGSANEQFF	TGTGCCAGCAAAGTAACTAGCGGGAGTGCCAATGAGCAGTTCTTC
NA	TRBV7-2	NA	TRBJ2-1	CASSLGLSVEQFF	TGTGCCAGCAGCTTAGGACTATCAGTAGAGCAGTTCTTC
TRBD2	TRBV5-1	NA	TRBJ2-7	CASSLRETSGSNEQYF	TGCGCCAGCAGCTTACGGGAAACTAGCGGGAGCAACGAGCAGTACTTC
NA	TRBV5-8	few	TRBJ1-1	CASSLEMGVNTEAFF	TGTGCCAGCAGCCTCGAAATGGGGGTGAACACTGAAGCTTTCTTT
NA	TRBV12-3/TRBV12-4	many	TRBJ2-7	CASSLDSFYEQYF	TGTGCCAGCAGTTTAGACAGTTTCTACGAGCAGTACTTC
TRBD2	TRBV10-3	NA	TRBJ2-1	CAISASSGMYNEQFF	TGTGCCATCAGCGCTTCTAGCGGGATGTACAATGAGCAGTTCTTC
TRBD2	TRBV18	NA	TRBJ2-3	CASSLTTGTSVTDTQYF	TGTGCCAGCTCACTAACCACCGGGACTAGCGTCACGGATACGCAGTATTTT
NA	TRBV14	NA	TRBJ2-1	CASSRGRPSYNEQFF	TGTGCCAGCAGTAGGGGCCGACCCTCCTACAATGAGCAGTTCTTC
TRBD2	TRBV7-3	few	TRBJ2-7	CASSLTLPGLAGTYEQYF	TGTGCCAGCAGCTTAACCTTACCGGGACTAGCGGGCACCTACGAGCAGTACTTC
NA	TRBV7-6	many	TRBJ1-1	CASSRQRGDTEAFF	TGTGCCAGCAGCCGACAGAGGGGCGACACTGAAGCTTTCTTT
NA	TRBV12-3/TRBV12-4	NA	TRBJ2-1	CASSFGGANEQFF	TGTGCCAGCAGTTTTGGGGGCGCTAATGAGCAGTTCTTC
TRBD2	TRBV5-1	NA	TRBJ2-7	CASSPAGGLYEQYF	TGCGCCAGCAGCCCAGCGGGAGGTCTATACGAGCAGTACTTC
NA	TRBV5-1	NA	TRBJ1-1	CASSYEGPGVF	TGCGCCAGCAGCTATGAGGGCCCGGGGGTCTTT
NA	TRBV7-2	many	TRBJ2-1	CASSFRLEQFF	TGTGCCAGCAGCTTCAGGCTCGAGCAGTTCTTC
TRBD1	TRBV7-8	NA	TRBJ1-3	CASSPYRDRKRNTIYF	TGTGCCAGCAGCCCCTATCGGGACAGGAAAAGAAACACCATATATTTT
NA	TRBV27	NA	TRBJ2-7	CASNTMGTPRYYEQYF	TGTGCCAGCAACACGATGGGGACACCAAGGTACTACGAGCAGTACTTC
TRBD1	TRBV12-3/TRBV12-4	NA	TRBJ2-3	CASSFGTGRTDTQYF	TGTGCCAGCAGTTTCGGGACAGGGAGGACAGATACGCAGTATTTT
TRBD1	TRBV4-2	many	TRBJ1-1	CASSQGGFFQGVF	TGTGCCAGCAGCCAAGGCGGTTTTTTTCAGGGGGTCTTT